This T cell receptor (beta chain) is from a study of cytomegalovirus exposure and HLA in healthy donors (dated by TCRdb to about 2017). Broadly, across the study: According to an earlier analysis of several hundred of the donors, roughly 180 million T cells yielded roughly 110 million unique TCR beta sequences and 276 Gb of sequence data. An early release that covered approximately 600 HLA-typed donors contained approximately 290 gigabases of sequencing data and tens of millions of unique TCR sequences. Of the roughly 400 genotyped donors, approximately 82% fell in the genetic ancestry cluster associated with self-reported Caucasian donors. The study aimed to test whether cataloging public T cell receptors could reveal signatures of past pathogen exposure. The study used immunosequencing to profile the T cell repertoires of 600 to 850 subjects and linked those repertoires to cytomegalovirus serostatus. In addition to the first cohort of 650 to 800 subjects, a separate validation cohort of over 90 different subjects was used. To predict cytomegalovirus infection status, the study brought together high-throughput TCR immunosequencing, statistical association of individual TCRs with disease status, and machine learning. To study patterns of TCR occurrence, a later analysis re-analyzed previously published TCR beta repertoires from 500 to 850 donors and added high-resolution HLA genotyping. Rather than using new phenotypic data, the later analysis identified candidate immune exposures from TCR beta sequences and from how often those sequences occurred across donors. In an earlier analysis of 550 to 700 of the donors, high-throughput TCR beta sequencing was used to judge whether each TCR beta V gene segment behaved as functional or pseudogenic. Donor age, sex, ethnicity and CMV serostatus were compiled together with the repertoire data. Genome-wide SNP genotypes for about 60% of the roughly 700 donors were used in a later genetic analysis, which treated that subset as a discovery cohort. All discovery cohort repertoires had been generated on a single sequencing platform. HLA typing covered class I and class II loci at four-digit resolution. Typing coverage varied by locus: about 629-630 donors for A, B, C, DRB1 and DQB1; approximately 500 for DQA1; 600 to 610 for DPA1; some 470 for DPB1. Several DR-DQ haplotypes were treated as single units for association and clustering because of strong linkage in the cohort. On average, about 240,000 unique TCR beta nucleotide sequences were sequenced per donor among some 420 genotyped donors of the cohort, with around 19% of those sequences being non-productive. The investigation overall reported the following: In a later analysis, HLA-associated TCR beta chains were found to be more clonally expanded and to have lower generation probabilities than equally common non-associated chains. In a later analysis, some 17,000 TCR beta sequences were associated with specific HLA alleles at a false discovery rate of 0.05. A later genetic analysis associated a missense DCLRE1C variant with V-gene and J-gene trimming of TCR beta chains, and an independent cohort replicated the association. According to a later genetic analysis, donors in an Asian-associated ancestry cluster had fewer N-insertions in productive TCRs than the roughly 700-donor mean. Sequencing depth was assumed to be roughly uniform across donors in the presence/absence analyses, though that assumption may not hold. The authors suggested that the approach could potentially be generalized to other disease states and immunological phenotypes. Most TCR sequences were seen in very few donors, while some public TCRs were found in many individuals. Because some donors lacked HLA typing at each locus, the association tests relied only on the typed subset. Assigning TCR associations to individual alleles was difficult when HLA alleles, especially DR and DQ, strongly co-occurred. Several of the top co-occurrence clusters appeared to be linked to parvovirus B19, influenza, CMV and Epstein-Barr virus, according to a later analysis. Because counts were too low, approximately 18 rarely observed V segments, including chromosome 9 orphons, were excluded from the earlier analysis of a few hundred of the donors. In the study, some 160 TCR beta chains were listed as associated with cytomegalovirus. A cluster of highly shared sequence variants was judged likely to be a technical artifact of the sequencing pipeline. Some IMGT-functional V segments, including TRBV6-2 and TRBV6-3, could not be distinguished by the 87-base-pair reads and were therefore excluded. Most CMV-associated TCR beta chains appeared to be HLA-restricted in a later analysis, and the HLA associations seemed to be driven largely by CMV exposure. In a later analysis, the rate of TCR association differed among HLA loci, with DRB1 alleles having the most associated TCRs and HLA-C alleles having the fewest. Broadly in line with IMGT annotations, most TCR beta V segments showed up in productive rearrangements about 87% or about 30% of the time in an earlier analysis of about 500 of the donors. CMV serostatus was the only immune exposure information available for the cohort. Correlated functional status among segregating V segments might be attributable to linkage disequilibrium, but an unknown experimental factor could not be ruled out. In vitro tests confirmed that a few of the cytomegalovirus-associated TCR beta chains recognize cytomegalovirus antigens. The classifier was reported to diagnose cytomegalovirus status with high specificity and sensitivity in both the original cohort and the validation cohort. A further reported finding was that TCR beta sequences accurately predicted the HLA-A and HLA-B alleles for most subjects in the first cohort. Only TCR beta chains were sequenced in this cohort, and the absence of alpha or paired-chain data limited detectable features.

Measured from the cysteine to the phenylalanine, the CDR3 is 16 residues long. Just the 48-base CDR3 DNA is kept, in frame starting at base 1. Trimming removed 5 bases from V and 0 bases from J; the gene matches leave 6 bases unexplained. Taken from the germline V gene (reference sequence), the CDR1 and CDR2 loops are PRHDT and FYEKMQ. The cohort comprised fewer than 750 healthy bone marrow donors. At the time of sampling, all cohort members were nominally healthy, though unrecorded immune exposures were likely present. The donor tested CMV seronegative and was one of the 352 seronegative cohort members. A peripheral blood sample was collected from each donor, and TCR beta sequencing was performed on peripheral blood mononuclear cells. Genomic DNA was extracted from the blood cell samples with the Qiagen DNeasy Blood Extraction Kit. Notes on this clone: Its antigen is still unknown.

Library method: the immunoSEQ multiplex PCR assay. For the multiplex PCR, a mixture combining 60 forward primers for TCR Vbeta segments and 13 reverse primers for TCR Jbeta segments was used. The CDR3 region of rearranged TCR beta genes was amplified from genomic DNA by a multiplex PCR assay. The Illumina HiSeq System was used to sequence the amplified TCR beta libraries as 87-base-pair reads. The authors' analysis ran thus. A later analysis counted some 80 million unique TCR beta chains across the roughly 700 repertoires, and some 11 million of these chains were shared by at least two donors. Raw reads were error-corrected and collapsed into unique sequences by a nearest-neighbor algorithm in which closely related sequences were merged to remove PCR and sequencing errors. To assign V, D and J gene segments, CDR3 sequences were aligned to IMGT reference sequences. For a sequence to be retained, a match of at least six nucleotides was required to both a V gene segment and a J gene segment. Rearrangements were called productive when the CDR3 lacked stop codons and stayed in frame with V and J; all others were non-productive. Following IMGT convention, CDR3 was defined as the stretch from the second conserved V-encoded cysteine to the conserved J-encoded phenylalanine. The earlier analysis of 587 of the donors excluded sequences that lacked an unambiguous match to a single V gene segment. In an earlier analysis of approximately 550 of the donors, V segments were called functional above 56.7% productive rearrangements and were called segregating when the between-donor standard deviation exceeded 5%. To diagnose cytomegalovirus status from the catalog of TCR beta chain sequences, a statistical classification framework was built. In a later analysis, V and J genes were assigned by comparing TCR nucleotide sequences against IMGT/GENE-DB human TR gene sequences. A later analysis assigned CDR3 sequences and most-parsimonious VDJ recombination scenarios with the TCRdist pipeline. In a later analysis, each TCR beta chain was defined by its CDR3 amino acid sequence together with its V-gene family, and reads lacking a unique V-gene family were excluded. To address suspected cross-contamination and a sequencing artifact, a later analysis removed approximately 590 highly shared, low-generation-probability nucleotide sequences. In a later analysis, a clonal expansion index was calculated for each public chain from normalized within-repertoire ranks of inferred template counts. In a later analysis, generation probabilities were computed using a VDJ recombination model fitted to out-of-frame rearrangements, and the results were checked against IGoR. In a later analysis, TCR-TCR, TCR-HLA and TCR-CMV co-occurrence was scored with hypergeometric tests, and a repertoire-size bias correction was applied to TCR pairs. False discovery rates were estimated in a later analysis by permuting HLA or CMV assignments 20 times. A later analysis grouped co-occurring TCRs with DBSCAN, adding TCRdist sequence similarity when clustering within HLA-allele-positive subsets. For co-occurrence clustering, repertoires with fewer than 30,000 or more than 120,000 public chains were excluded, along with about five repertoires with anomalous nucleotide sharing. The table comes from immuneACCESS by way of TCRdb, which keeps in-frame sequences with V and J called. Part of the clones is missing from these tables; in studies checked, under half for an unresolved V gene and the rest for unknown reasons. The V and J calls and the clone size are those of that table, but D and trimming were determined from the DNA. This sample's table contains over 120,000 clones. 0.8% to 1% of the sample is held by the ten biggest clonotypes.

The receptor was isolated from a male donor in good health and CMV-seronegative. The rearrangement combines TRBV13 with TRBJ2-1; 8 of the junction bases match TRBD2. Input material: PBMCs. The CDR3 amino acid sequence is: CASSTTSVSSYNEQFF. In nucleotide form, the sequence is TGTGCCAGCAGCACGACTAGCGTGAGCTCCTACAATGAGCAGTTCTTC.